The 27 T cell receptor beta chains listed next were all sequenced from one sample in a study of CD8 T cells in ankylosing spondylitis. Study-level points and caveats: What appeared characteristic of ankylosing spondylitis blood was a TCR beta motif of eight highly homologous variants.

TCRdb called the 5' RACE reads again in MiXCR, with one record for every CDR3 protein. The sample has 350,000 to 550,000 distinct CDR3 sequences, about 25% seen once; the top ten hold 0.75% to 0.9%. No antigen is known for these receptors. The sample was blood, either unsorted or a sorted T cell fraction (not recorded which). The receptors stem from a male donor with ankylosing spondylitis.

This clonotype was observed a few times. V usage is TRBV24-1 and J usage is TRBJ2-1, with unresolved D. The germline V gene encodes CDR1 KGHDR and CDR2 SFDVKD. CDR3 length: 12 amino acids. Trimming stripped 7 bases from V and 5 bases from J, with 8 bases between. Here the CDR3 reads CATRELDNEQFF. The DNA of the CDR3 is TGTGCCACCAGAGAGTTAGACAATGAGCAGTTCTTC.

V usage is TRBV20-1 and J usage is TRBJ2-2; D might be TRBD2 (6 bases). The CDR3 runs to 17 residues. Germline CDR1 reads DFQATT; CDR2 reads SNEGSKA (reference sequence). V lost 1 base and J lost 2, with 17 bases in between. In DNA form, the CDR3 reads TGCAGTGCTAGAGCTCCCCCCGCGGGGAGAAACACCGGGGAGCTGTTTTTT. Its translation is CSARAPPAGRNTGELFF.

This rearrangement joins TRBV3-1 to TRBJ1-5, with a weak D call TRBD1 (5 bases). The V end lost 5 bases, the J end lost 4 bases, and 15 bases lay between the germline ends. This CDR3 has 15 amino acids. CDR1 is LGHDT, CDR2 YNNKEL, per germline (reference sequence). CDR3 nucleotide sequence: TGTGCCAGCAGCTCCGCGGCAGGGCCTAATCAGCCCCAGCATTTT. This encodes CASSSAAGPNQPQHF.

This clonotype was detected a few times. The chain couples TRBV12-5 to TRBJ2-1; no definite D call. V was clipped by 2 bases and J by 3 bases, with 8 bases between them. This CDR3 comprises 14 residues. The V gene's germline CDR1 is LGHNT and CDR2 FRNRAP. The CDR3: CASGLSVNYNEQFF. The CDR3 DNA reads TGTGCTAGTGGTTTGTCAGTAAACTACAATGAGCAGTTCTTC.

The CDR3: CASSLFGGTTRIEQFF. The CDR3 nucleotides read TGTGCCAGCAGCTTATTCGGCGGGACTACCCGGATTGAGCAGTTCTTC. This chain joins TRBV7-2 and TRBJ2-1, with TRBD2 identical over 7 bases. This CDR3 contains 16 residues. J gave up 9 bases and V 2 bases, and 13 bases lay outside the gene matches. The germline V gene has CDR1 SGHTA and CDR2 FQGNSA.

CDR3 bases: TGCGCCAGCAGCCAAGTTTCAGGCCTCTCCTACGAGCAGTACTTC. It translates to CASSQVSGLSYEQYF. The chain employs TRBV4-1 and TRBJ2-7; D unresolved. V dropped 1 base and J dropped 0 bases, with 10 bases sitting between them. CDR1 and CDR2 from the germline V gene are MGHRA and YSYEKL. The CDR3 covers 15 residues.

The chain combines TRBV9 with TRBJ2-3, with 7 positions matching TRBD1. The CDR3 consists of 14 residues. Trimming removed 4 bases from V and 2 bases from J; junction bases left unmatched: 4. CDR1 is SGDLS and CDR2 is YYNGEE in the germline V gene. The CDR3 DNA reads as TGTGCCAGCAGCTCGACAGGGCCCACAGATACGCAGTATTTT. Translation gives CASSSTGPTDTQYF.

This rearrangement joins TRBV24-1 to TRBJ2-1; D perhaps matches TRBD2 (6 bases). CDR1 KGHDR and CDR2 SFDVKD come from the germline V gene. V lost 5 bases to trimming and J lost 4 bases, with 11 bases between them. The CDR3 consists of 14 residues. CDR3 bases: TGTGCCACCAGTGTCACGGCGGGGTACAATGAGCAGTTCTTC. The encoded protein is CATSVTAGYNEQFF.

The V call is TRBV5-1, the J call TRBJ2-3, with 11 bases identical to TRBD2. V lost 5 bases, J lost 3 bases, and 14 bases stayed unmatched. The CDR3 extends over 18 amino acids. Per the germline V gene, CDR1 is SGHRS and CDR2 is YFSETQ. This CDR3 is CASRRWGLADEGTDTQYF. CDR3 DNA: TGCGCCAGCAGACGTTGGGGACTAGCGGATGAGGGGACAGATACGCAGTATTTT.

This chain uses TRBV12-3 or TRBV12-4 with TRBJ2-1; D is undetermined. V gave up 6 bases and J gave up 10 bases, with 10 bases separating them. CDR3 length: 11 residues. For the CDR3, the DNA is TGTGCCAGCAGCTCCTTGTGGGAGCAGTTCTTC. This gives the protein CASSSLWEQFF.

This clonotype was observed a few times. The chain combines TRBV29-1 with TRBJ2-2; tentative D call: TRBD2 (6 bases). This CDR3 contains 14 residues. The germline V gene has CDR1 SQVTM and CDR2 ANQGSEA. Trimming removed 4 bases from V and 1 base from J, with 10 bases in between. DNA for the CDR3: TGCAGCGTTGTGGGGGGAGTGAACACCGGGGAGCTGTTTTTT. Protein: CSVVGGVNTGELFF.

The CDR3 bases are TGTGCCAGCTCACCAAATCCCCATACGGCCGGGGAGCTGTTTTTT. This gives the protein CASSPNPHTAGELFF. The chain joins TRBV18 to TRBJ2-2; D is unclear. The CDR3 runs 15 residues. The V and J ends lost 2 bases and 6 bases respectively, with 13 bases between them. Germline CDR1 and CDR2: KGHSH and LQKENI.

V is TRBV20-1 and J is TRBJ1-5; unclear D gene. This CDR3 has 16 amino acids. Trimming left V 4 bases short and J 0 bases short, with 16 bases between. Germline V gives CDR1 DFQATT, CDR2 SNEGSKA (reference sequence). DNA for the CDR3: TGCAGTGCTACAATTCGGGCGGGCGATAGCAATCAGCCCCAGCATTTT. This gives the protein CSATIRAGDSNQPQHF.

The chain has TRBV5-1 and TRBJ1-4; TRBD1 aligns across 10 bases. Germline CDR1 and CDR2: SGHRS and YFSETQ. Trimming removed 7 bases from V and 6 bases from J; junction bases left unmatched: 9. This CDR3 has 15 residues. CDR3 amino acids: CASRIAGTGDEKLFF. CDR3 bases: TGCGCCAGCCGAATTGCCGGGACAGGGGATGAAAAACTGTTTTTT.

This chain joins TRBV20-1 and TRBJ2-3; D is unclear. This CDR3 has 13 amino acids. Germline V gene lookup returns CDR1 DFQATT and CDR2 SNEGSKA (reference sequence). Trimming pared 6 bases from V and 0 bases from J, leaving 10 bases between. The CDR3, as DNA: TGCAGTGCGACAAAGACTAGCACAGATACGCAGTATTTT. Its translation is CSATKTSTDTQYF.

The gene calls are TRBV12-3 or TRBV12-4 and TRBJ1-6; the D is unclear. The CDR3 runs 15 residues. Trimming left V 5 bases short and J 7 bases short, with 15 bases between. As DNA, the CDR3 is TGTGCCAGCAGTCGTTCCGGGCCTACGAATTCACCCCTCCACTTT. It yields the protein CASSRSGPTNSPLHF.

This clonotype was seen more than once but under ten times. The chain has TRBV10-3 and TRBJ1-1; 9 bases align to TRBD1. Germline CDR1 is ENHRY and CDR2 is SYGVKD. With V trimmed by 6 bases and J by 0 bases, 5 bases remained unmatched. The CDR3 totals 15 residues. The CDR3 reads CAISLRQGVNTEAFF. CDR3 sequence (DNA): TGTGCCATCAGCCTACGACAGGGGGTGAACACTGAAGCTTTCTTT.

The gene calls are TRBV12-3 or TRBV12-4 and TRBJ2-3, with TRBD2 identical over 10 bases. Losses at the gene ends were 5 bases for V and 0 bases for J; bases not matched to a gene: 5. This CDR3 spans 16 amino acids. CDR3 amino acids: CASSERLAGSTDTQYF. DNA for the CDR3: TGTGCCAGCAGTGAACGACTAGCGGGCAGCACAGATACGCAGTATTTT.

This chain connects TRBV5-1 to TRBJ1-1; tentatively, D is TRBD1 (5 bases). The V and J ends lost 9 bases and 3 bases respectively, with 21 bases between them. Germline-derived CDR1 and CDR2 are SGHRS and YFSETQ. This CDR3 is built from 15 residues. The chain's CDR3 is CATSLQIGADTEAFF. CDR3 bases: TGCGCCACCTCACTACAAATAGGGGCGGACACTGAAGCTTTCTTT. The full variable domain, rest sourced from reference TRBV5-1 and TRBJ1-1, is KAGVTQTPRYLIKTRGQQVTLSCSPISGHRSVSWYQQTPGQGLQFLFEYFSETQRNKGNFPGRFSGRQFSNSRSEMNVSTLELGDSALYLCATSLQIGADTEAFFGQGTRLTVV.

The rearrangement joins TRBV3-1 to TRBJ1-1; D gene unclear. Germline loops: CDR1 LGHDT, CDR2 YNNKEL (reference sequence). The CDR3 is 13 amino acids. V was shortened by 1 base and J by 7 bases, with 10 bases between the two germline ends. DNA of the CDR3: TGTGCCAGCAGCCAAGGGGGTGATTTTGAAGCTTTCTTT. Protein: CASSQGGDFEAFF.

The gene calls are TRBV6-1 and TRBJ2-1, with D tentatively TRBD1 (8 bases). This CDR3 is 19 amino acids long. Germline V CDR1 and CDR2: MNHNS, SASEGT. Between the trimmed V and J ends, which lost 5 bases and 0 bases, there was a span of 23 bases. The CDR3 is CASSKLTGDYRGSYNEQFF. Here the CDR3 DNA reads TGTGCCAGCAGTAAACTGACAGGGGACTACCGGGGCTCCTACAATGAGCAGTTCTTC.

The chain employs TRBV20-1 and TRBJ1-5, with TRBD1 matching over 11 bases. Trimming cost V 3 bases and J 6 bases; bases outside gene matches: 4. Germline loops: CDR1 DFQATT, CDR2 SNEGSKA (reference sequence). The CDR3 consists of 14 residues. The CDR3 loop is CSARDRGLGQPQHF. CDR3 in DNA: TGCAGTGCTAGGGACAGGGGGCTAGGTCAGCCCCAGCATTTT.

The V gene is TRBV19, the J gene TRBJ2-5, with D possibly being TRBD1 or TRBD2 (5 bases each). Trimming shortened V by 9 bases and J by 2 bases, and 13 bases separated the two germline ends. Germline lookup yields CDR1 LNHDA and CDR2 SQIVND (reference sequence). This CDR3 contains 13 residues. CDR3 DNA: TGTGCCAGCAATGGGGGAGTTCAAGAGACCCAGTACTTC. This codes for CASNGGVQETQYF.

Only a few counts were recorded for this clonotype. The CDR3 reads CATMEGSYNEQFF. The CDR3 nucleotides are TGTGCCACCATGGAAGGTTCCTACAATGAGCAGTTCTTC. This chain connects TRBV24-1 to TRBJ2-1, with D hard to call. Trimming stripped 8 bases from V and 1 base from J, with 8 bases between. Germline CDR1 reads KGHDR; CDR2 reads SFDVKD. This CDR3 region has 13 residues.

This clonotype appeared many times. The genes are TRBV5-1 and TRBJ2-1; 15 positions match TRBD2. Looked up from germline, CDR1 is SGHRS and CDR2 is YFSETQ. The length of the CDR3 is 17 residues. V trimming: 4 bases; J trimming: 7 bases; junction bases outside the gene matches: 9. The CDR3 DNA reads as TGCGCCAGCAGCCCCTTCGGACTAGCGGGAGGGCCAAATGAGCAGTTCTTC. It yields the protein CASSPFGLAGGPNEQFF.

The V and J genes are TRBV11-2 and TRBJ2-3; D ambiguous. The CDR3 contains 17 residues. Trimming removed 1 base from V and 0 bases from J, with 14 bases in between. CDR1 and CDR2 from the germline V gene are SGHAT and FQNNGV. CDR3 loop: CASSLGYYLPSTDTQYF. DNA for the CDR3: TGTGCCAGCAGCTTAGGATACTACCTCCCAAGCACAGATACGCAGTATTTT. The entire variable domain, with the rest obtained from reference TRBV11-2 and TRBJ2-3, is as follows: EAGVAQSPRYKIIEKRQSVAFWCNPISGHATLYWYQQILGQGPKLLIQFQNNGVVDDSQLPKDRFSAERLKGVDSTLKIQPAKLEDSAVYLCASSLGYYLPSTDTQYFGPGTRLTVL.

The chain combines TRBV7-2 with TRBJ1-2; 8 positions match TRBD1. CDR1 SGHTA and CDR2 FQGNSA come from the germline V gene. The CDR3 is made up of 13 amino acids. Losses at the gene ends were 3 bases for V and 8 bases for J; bases not matched to a gene: 5. The CDR3 DNA reads TGTGCCAGCAGCTTGGACAGGGTGAGAGGCTACACCTTC. It translates to CASSLDRVRGYTF.